Here is one T cell receptor (beta chain) with its context. The primer mix had 60 Vbeta and 13 Jbeta primers. Generated by immunoSEQ multiplex PCR, the TCRdb table keeps only in-frame clones and is missing some. The table has 200,000 or so clones, 84% seen once. This sample is drawn from a study of cytomegalovirus exposure and HLA in healthy donors. The receptor comes from a boy aged 5-17 years in good health and CMV-seronegative. Sequenced sample: PBMCs.

CDR3 protein: CASSYAVAGPYEQYF. CDR3 DNA: TGCGCCAGCAGCTACGCGGTAGCGGGGCCCTACGAGCAGTACTTC. The chain employs TRBV5-1 and TRBJ2-7; TRBD2 aligns across 8 bases. Trimming cost V 3 bases and J 2 bases; bases outside gene matches: 7. Germline CDR1 and CDR2: SGHRS and YFSETQ. The CDR3 covers 15 residues.